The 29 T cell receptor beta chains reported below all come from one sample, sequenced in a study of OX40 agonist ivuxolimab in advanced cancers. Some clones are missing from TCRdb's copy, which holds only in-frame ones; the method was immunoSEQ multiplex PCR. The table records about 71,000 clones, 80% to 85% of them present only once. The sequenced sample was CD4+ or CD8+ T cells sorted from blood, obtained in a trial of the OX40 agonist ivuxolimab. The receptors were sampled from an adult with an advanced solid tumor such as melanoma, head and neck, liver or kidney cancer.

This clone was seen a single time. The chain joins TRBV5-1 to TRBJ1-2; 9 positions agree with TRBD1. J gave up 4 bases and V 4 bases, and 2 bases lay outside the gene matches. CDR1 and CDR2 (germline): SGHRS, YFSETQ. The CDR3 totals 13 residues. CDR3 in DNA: TGCGCCAGCAGCCAACAGGGGGCCTATGGCTACACCTTC. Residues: CASSQQGAYGYTF.

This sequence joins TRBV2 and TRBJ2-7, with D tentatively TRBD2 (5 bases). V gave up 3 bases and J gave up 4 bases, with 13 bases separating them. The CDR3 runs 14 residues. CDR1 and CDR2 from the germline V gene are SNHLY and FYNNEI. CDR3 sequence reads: CASSDPAELYEQYF. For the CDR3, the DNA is TGTGCCAGCAGTGATCCAGCGGAATTATACGAGCAGTACTTC.

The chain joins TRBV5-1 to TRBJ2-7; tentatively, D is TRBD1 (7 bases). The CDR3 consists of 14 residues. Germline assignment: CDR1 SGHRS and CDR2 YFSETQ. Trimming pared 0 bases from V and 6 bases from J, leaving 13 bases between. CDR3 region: CASSLGQGLSEQYF. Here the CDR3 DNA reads TGCGCCAGCAGCTTGGGACAGGGACTGTCCGAGCAGTACTTC.

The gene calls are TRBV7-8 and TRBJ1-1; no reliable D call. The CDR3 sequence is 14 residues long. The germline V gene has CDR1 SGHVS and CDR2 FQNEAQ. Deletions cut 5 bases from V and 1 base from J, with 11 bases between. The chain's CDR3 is CASSRWTENTEAFF. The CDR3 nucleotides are TGTGCCAGCAGCAGATGGACGGAGAACACTGAAGCTTTCTTT.

The CDR3 nucleotides are TGTGCCAGCAGCCCAAGGGCAGGCCTGGAGAATTCACCCCTCCACTTT. It specifies CASSPRAGLENSPLHF. V usage is TRBV11-3 and J usage is TRBJ1-6; D remains ambiguous. Germline CDR1 and CDR2: SGHNT and YENEEA. The V end lost 5 bases, the J end lost 7 bases, and 18 bases lay between the germline ends. CDR3 size: 16 residues.

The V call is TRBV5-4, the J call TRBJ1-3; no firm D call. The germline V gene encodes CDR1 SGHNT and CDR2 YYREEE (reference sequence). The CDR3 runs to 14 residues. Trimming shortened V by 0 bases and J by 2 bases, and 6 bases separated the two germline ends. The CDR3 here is CASSLDSTGNTIYF. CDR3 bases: TGTGCCAGCAGCTTGGACAGCACTGGAAACACCATATATTTT.

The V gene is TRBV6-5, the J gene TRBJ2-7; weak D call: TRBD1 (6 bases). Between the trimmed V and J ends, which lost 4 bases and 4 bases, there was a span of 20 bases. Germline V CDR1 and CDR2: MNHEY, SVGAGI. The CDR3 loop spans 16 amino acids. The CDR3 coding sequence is TGTGCCAGCAGTTCACTTACCAGGACAGAGGATTACGAGCAGTACTTC. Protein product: CASSSLTRTEDYEQYF.

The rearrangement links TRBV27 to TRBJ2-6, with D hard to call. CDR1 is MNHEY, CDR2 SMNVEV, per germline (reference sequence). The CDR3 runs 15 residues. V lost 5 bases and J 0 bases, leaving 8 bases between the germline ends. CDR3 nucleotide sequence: TGTGCCAGCAGTGGGGTTAGCTCTGGGGCCAACGTCCTGACTTTC. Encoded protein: CASSGVSSGANVLTF.

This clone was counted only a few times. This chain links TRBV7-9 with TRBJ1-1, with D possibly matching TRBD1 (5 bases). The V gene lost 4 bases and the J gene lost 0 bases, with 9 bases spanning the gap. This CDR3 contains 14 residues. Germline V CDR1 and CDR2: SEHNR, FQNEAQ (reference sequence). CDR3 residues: CASSSDIMNTEAFF. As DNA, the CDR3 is TGTGCCAGCAGCTCGGACATTATGAACACTGAAGCTTTCTTT.

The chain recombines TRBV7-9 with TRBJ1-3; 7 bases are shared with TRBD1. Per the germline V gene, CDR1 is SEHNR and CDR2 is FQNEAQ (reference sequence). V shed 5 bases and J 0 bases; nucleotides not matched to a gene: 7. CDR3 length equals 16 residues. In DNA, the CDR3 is TGTGCCAGCAGCACCGGACAGGCCCACTCTGGAAACACCATATATTTT. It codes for CASSTGQAHSGNTIYF.

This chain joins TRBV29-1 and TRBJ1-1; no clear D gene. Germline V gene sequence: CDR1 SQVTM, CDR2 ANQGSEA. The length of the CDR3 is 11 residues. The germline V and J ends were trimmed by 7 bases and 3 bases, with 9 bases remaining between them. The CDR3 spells CSAYTDTEAFF. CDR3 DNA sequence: TGCAGCGCTTACACGGACACTGAAGCTTTCTTT.

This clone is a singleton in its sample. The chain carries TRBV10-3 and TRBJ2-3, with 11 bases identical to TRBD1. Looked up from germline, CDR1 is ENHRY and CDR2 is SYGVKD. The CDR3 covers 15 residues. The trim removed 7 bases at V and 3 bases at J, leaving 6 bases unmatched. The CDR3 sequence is CAINPGQGVTDTQYF. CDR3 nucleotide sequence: TGTGCCATCAACCCGGGACAGGGGGTGACAGATACGCAGTATTTT.

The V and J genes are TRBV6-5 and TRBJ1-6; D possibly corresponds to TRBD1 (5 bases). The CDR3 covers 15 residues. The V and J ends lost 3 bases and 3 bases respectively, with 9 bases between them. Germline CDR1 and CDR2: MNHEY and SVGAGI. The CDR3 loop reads CASSYRQGYNSPLHF. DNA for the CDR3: TGTGCCAGCAGTTATCGGCAGGGCTATAATTCACCCCTCCACTTT.

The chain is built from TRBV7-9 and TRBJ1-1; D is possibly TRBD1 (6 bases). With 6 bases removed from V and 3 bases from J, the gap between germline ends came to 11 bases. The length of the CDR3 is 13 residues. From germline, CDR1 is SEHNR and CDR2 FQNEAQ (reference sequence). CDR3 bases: TGTGCCAGCAGGTTCAGGGGAGACACTGAAGCTTTCTTT. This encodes CASRFRGDTEAFF. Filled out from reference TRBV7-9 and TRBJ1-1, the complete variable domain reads DTGVSQNPRHKITKRGQNVTFRCDPISEHNRLYWYRQTLGQGPEFLTYFQNEAQLEKSRLLSDRFSAERPKGSFSTLEIQRTEQGDSAMYLCASRFRGDTEAFFGQGTRLTVV.

CDR3 DNA: TGTGCCAGCCAGAGCGGGACACTAACCTACGAGCAGTACTTC. Its protein is CASQSGTLTYEQYF. V usage is TRBV11-2 and J usage is TRBJ2-7, with D possibly TRBD2 on 7 matching bases. Trimming cost V 8 bases and J 2 bases, with 16 bases left between them. The CDR3 length is 14 residues. CDR1 and CDR2 from the germline V gene are SGHAT and FQNNGV.

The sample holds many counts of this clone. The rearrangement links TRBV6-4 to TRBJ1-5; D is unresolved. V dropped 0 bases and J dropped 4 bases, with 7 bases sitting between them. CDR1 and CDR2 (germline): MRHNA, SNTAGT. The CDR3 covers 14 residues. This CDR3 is CASSDSTVNQPQHF. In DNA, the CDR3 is TGTGCCAGCAGTGACTCGACGGTAAATCAGCCCCAGCATTTT.

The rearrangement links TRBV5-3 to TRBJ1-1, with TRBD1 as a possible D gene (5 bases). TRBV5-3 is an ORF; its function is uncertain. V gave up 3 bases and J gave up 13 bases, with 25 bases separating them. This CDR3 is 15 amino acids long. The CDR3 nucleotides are TGTGCCAGAAGCTACAAACCCCGGGGGGGTACCCGGATTTTCTTT. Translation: CARSYKPRGGTRIFF.

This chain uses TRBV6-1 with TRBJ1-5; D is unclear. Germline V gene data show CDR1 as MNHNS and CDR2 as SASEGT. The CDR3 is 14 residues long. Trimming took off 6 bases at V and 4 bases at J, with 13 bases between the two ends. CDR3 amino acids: CASSPNQENQPQHF. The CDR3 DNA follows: TGTGCCAGCAGCCCCAATCAGGAGAATCAGCCCCAGCATTTT.

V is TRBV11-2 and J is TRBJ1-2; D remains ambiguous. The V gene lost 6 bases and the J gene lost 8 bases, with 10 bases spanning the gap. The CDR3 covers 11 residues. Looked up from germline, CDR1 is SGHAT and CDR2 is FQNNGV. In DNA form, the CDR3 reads TGTGCCAGCAGTTATGGGGTCGGCTACACCTTC. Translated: CASSYGVGYTF.

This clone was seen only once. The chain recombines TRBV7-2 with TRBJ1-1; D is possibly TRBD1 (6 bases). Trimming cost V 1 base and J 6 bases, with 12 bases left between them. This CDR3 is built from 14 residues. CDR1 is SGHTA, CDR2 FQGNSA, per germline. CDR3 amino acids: CASSLENRASEAFF. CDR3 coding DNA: TGTGCCAGCAGCTTAGAAAACAGGGCTTCTGAAGCTTTCTTT.

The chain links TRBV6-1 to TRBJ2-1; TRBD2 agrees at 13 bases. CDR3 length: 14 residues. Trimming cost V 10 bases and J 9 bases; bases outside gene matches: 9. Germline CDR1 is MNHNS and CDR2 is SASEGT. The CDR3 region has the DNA TGTGCCACCACTACTAGCGGGGGGGCATCTGAGCAGTTCTTC. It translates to CATTTSGGASEQFF.

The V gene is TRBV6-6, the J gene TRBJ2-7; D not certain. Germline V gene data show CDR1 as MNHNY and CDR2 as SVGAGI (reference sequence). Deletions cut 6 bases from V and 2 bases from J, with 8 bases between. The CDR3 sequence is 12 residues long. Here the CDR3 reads CASRTGPYEQYF. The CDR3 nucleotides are TGTGCCAGCAGAACTGGGCCCTACGAGCAGTACTTC.

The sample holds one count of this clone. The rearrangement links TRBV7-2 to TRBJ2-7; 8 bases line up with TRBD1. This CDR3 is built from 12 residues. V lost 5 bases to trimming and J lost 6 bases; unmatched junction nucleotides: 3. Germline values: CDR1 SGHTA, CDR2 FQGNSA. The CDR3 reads CASSPGQGEQYF. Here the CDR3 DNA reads TGTGCCAGCAGCCCCGGACAGGGCGAGCAGTACTTC.

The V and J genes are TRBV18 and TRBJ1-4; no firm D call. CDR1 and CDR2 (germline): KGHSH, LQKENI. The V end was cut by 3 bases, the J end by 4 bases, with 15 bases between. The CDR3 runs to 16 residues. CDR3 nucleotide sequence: TGTGCCAGCTCACCGAGACGGCCCGTGAATAATGAAAAACTGTTTTTT. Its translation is CASSPRRPVNNEKLFF.

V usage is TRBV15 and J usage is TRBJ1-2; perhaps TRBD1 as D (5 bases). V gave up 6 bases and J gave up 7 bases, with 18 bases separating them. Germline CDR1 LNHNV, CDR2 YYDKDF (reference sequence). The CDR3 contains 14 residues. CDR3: CATSRGGLFSGYTF. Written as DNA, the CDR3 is TGTGCCACCAGTCGGGGGGGTCTTTTCTCTGGCTACACCTTC.

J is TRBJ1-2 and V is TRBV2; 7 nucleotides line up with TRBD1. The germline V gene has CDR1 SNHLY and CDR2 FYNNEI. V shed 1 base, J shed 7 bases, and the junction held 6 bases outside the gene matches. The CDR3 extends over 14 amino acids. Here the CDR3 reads CASSEVTGEAGYTF. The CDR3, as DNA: TGTGCCAGCAGTGAAGTTACAGGGGAGGCTGGCTACACCTTC.

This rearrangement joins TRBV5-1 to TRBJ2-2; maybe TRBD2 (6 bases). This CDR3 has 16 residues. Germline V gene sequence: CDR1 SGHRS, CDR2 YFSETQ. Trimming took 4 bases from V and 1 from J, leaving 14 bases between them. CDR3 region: CASSPNVGGNTGELFF. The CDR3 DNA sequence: TGCGCCAGCAGCCCCAACGTCGGGGGGAACACCGGGGAGCTGTTTTTT.

CDR3 DNA sequence: TGTGCCAGCAGCGGACGGTCCCGGGACAGCGAAAAACTGTTTTTT. This translates into CASSGRSRDSEKLFF. This chain links TRBV7-9 with TRBJ1-4, with TRBD1 identical over 7 bases. J gave up 8 bases and V 5 bases, and 11 bases lay outside the gene matches. CDR3 length equals 15 residues. Germline CDR1 reads SEHNR; CDR2 reads FQNEAQ (reference sequence). Together with reference TRBV7-9 and TRBJ1-4, the CDR3 gives the full variable domain: DTGVSQNPRHKITKRGQNVTFRCDPISEHNRLYWYRQTLGQGPEFLTYFQNEAQLEKSRLLSDRFSAERPKGSFSTLEIQRTEQGDSAMYLCASSGRSRDSEKLFFGSGTQLSVL.

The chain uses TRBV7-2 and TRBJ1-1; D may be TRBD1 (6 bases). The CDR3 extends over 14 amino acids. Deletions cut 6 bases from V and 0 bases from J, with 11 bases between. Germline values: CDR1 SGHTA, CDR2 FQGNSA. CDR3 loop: CASRTTGMNTEAFF. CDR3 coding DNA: TGTGCCAGCAGAACAACAGGGATGAACACTGAAGCTTTCTTT.